A selection of T cell receptor beta chains follows, all from one sample in a study of metastatic and nonmetastatic thyroid tumors. TCRdb reassembled clones from the PCR reads with MiXCR. The repertoire holds roughly 9,900 clones, with 25% to 35% as singletons. The source material was tumor tissue. These receptors were obtained from a male donor with papillary thyroid cancer or a benign thyroid nodule (not recorded which). Some clones in this sample may be carry-over from other donors' samples. The CDR3 runs from the conserved cysteine through the conserved F or W. The order of the fields is D gene, V gene, clone size, J gene, CDR3 DNA, CDR3 protein. D genes are given only for firm matches. Where a row states a size, it is once, few, many or the class of an expanded clone; other rows omit it.

D: -; V: TRBV19; size: few; J: TRBJ2-7; DNA: TGTGCCAGTAGTATCTGGACTGTTGTATTCTTC; CDR3: CASSIWTVVFF
D: -; V: TRBV30; size: -; J: TRBJ1-3; DNA: TGTGCCTGGAGGGCGGGTGCTGGAAACACCATATATTTT; CDR3: CAWRAGAGNTIYF
D: TRBD1; V: TRBV3-1; size: medium-sized; J: TRBJ2-7; DNA: TGTGCCAGCAGCCTGACAGGGATCGAGCAGTACTTC; CDR3: CASSLTGIEQYF
D: TRBD2; V: TRBV20-1; size: -; J: TRBJ2-1; DNA: TGCAGTGCTATACTAGCGGGAGGGGTCTTCTACAATGAGCAGTTCTTC; CDR3: CSAILAGGVFYNEQFF
D: -; V: TRBV29-1; size: medium-sized; J: TRBJ1-1; DNA: TGCAGCGTTGAAGCAGGGGCATACACTGAAGCTTTCTTT; CDR3: CSVEAGAYTEAFF
D: -; V: TRBV9; size: many; J: TRBJ2-1; DNA: TGTGCCAGCAGCGTGGTGGTCGGAGAGCAGTTCTTC; CDR3: CASSVVVGEQFF
D: -; V: TRBV6-5; size: -; J: TRBJ1-2; DNA: TGTGCCAGCAGTTACTCGTCAGGGGTCGGCTACACCTTC; CDR3: CASSYSSGVGYTF
D: -; V: TRBV11-3; size: many; J: TRBJ2-3; DNA: TGTGCCAGCAGCTTATCACAGGCAGATACGCAGTATTTT; CDR3: CASSLSQADTQYF
D: TRBD1; V: TRBV5-1; size: medium-sized; J: TRBJ1-1; DNA: TGCGCCAGCAGCTTGACAGGGGTCGTCACTGAAGCTTTCTTT; CDR3: CASSLTGVVTEAFF
D: TRBD1; V: TRBV7-9; size: few; J: TRBJ2-7; DNA: TGTGCCAGCAGCCGGACAGGTTTCGAGCAGTACTTC; CDR3: CASSRTGFEQYF
D: -; V: TRBV7-2; size: medium-sized; J: TRBJ1-5; DNA: TGTGCCAGCAGCACCCAAGTTGATCAGCCCCAGCATTTT; CDR3: CASSTQVDQPQHF
D: -; V: TRBV7-2; size: medium-sized; J: TRBJ1-5; DNA: TGTGCCAGCAGCCTACCAGGCAGGGCCAATCAGCCCCAGCATTTT; CDR3: CASSLPGRANQPQHF